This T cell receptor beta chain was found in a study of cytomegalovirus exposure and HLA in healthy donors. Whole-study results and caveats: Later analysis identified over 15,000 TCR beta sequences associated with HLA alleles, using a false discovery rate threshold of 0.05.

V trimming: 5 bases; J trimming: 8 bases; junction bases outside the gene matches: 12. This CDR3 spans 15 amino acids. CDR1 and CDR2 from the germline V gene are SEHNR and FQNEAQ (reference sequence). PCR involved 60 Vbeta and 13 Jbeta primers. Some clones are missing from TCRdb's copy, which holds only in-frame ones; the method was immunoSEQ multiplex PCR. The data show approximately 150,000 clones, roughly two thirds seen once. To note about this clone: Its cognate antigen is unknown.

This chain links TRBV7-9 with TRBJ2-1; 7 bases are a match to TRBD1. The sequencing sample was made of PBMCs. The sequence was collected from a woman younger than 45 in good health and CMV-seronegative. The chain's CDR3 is CASSVTLQGIHEQFF. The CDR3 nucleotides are TGTGCCAGCAGCGTAACCCTACAGGGGATCCATGAGCAGTTCTTC.